This T cell receptor (beta chain) was sequenced in a study of shared clonotypes between healthy human individuals. Germline CDR1 SGHDT, CDR2 YYEEEE. This CDR3 is built from 17 residues. With V trimmed by 2 bases and J by 6 bases, 12 bases remained unmatched. Clones were sequenced by immunoSEQ multiplex PCR, and TCRdb holds only the in-frame ones, with some missing. The table shows some 2,000,000 clones, with around 95% occurring only once. The sequenced sample consisted of naive CD4+ T cells sorted from blood. The subset denotes: CD45RA+ positively selected. V and J are TRBV5-6 and TRBJ1-2; TRBD1 matches 11 bases. The sequence derives from a man between 18 and 29 years old in good health. As DNA, the CDR3 is TGTGCCAGCAGCTTCGACTATGGGCGGGACAGGGGGGATGGCTACACCTTC. Translation: CASSFDYGRDRGDGYTF.